Sequencing of this TCR beta chain was carried out in a study of Ad26.COV2.S vaccination and SARS-CoV-2 variants. In the study overall: Into the muscle, Ad26.COV2.S was dosed once or twice, 56 days apart. Study results and caveats: Vaccine recipients had higher spike-specific TCR breadth than placebo recipients. In TCR breadth and depth analyses, total T cell responses may have been underestimated.

This table comes from immunoSEQ multiplex PCR, and its TCRdb copy is limited to in-frame clones, with some not included. The sample lists approximately 500,000 clones; around 85% were seen once. For this clone: Its antigen is currently unknown.

Noted treatment: 19 received Ad26.COV2.S at low or high dose, single or two shots; 5 received placebo; per-sample allocation not given. Day 63 following the first vaccine or placebo injection was when the samples were taken. An 18-55-year-old adult in Boston served as donor. The TCR sequence derives from a person between 18 and 65 years old who received the Ad26.COV2.S COVID-19 vaccine or a placebo. The input for sequencing was peripheral blood, taken in a trial of Ad26.COV2.S vaccine versus placebo.

The CDR3: CASSPTSGNGELFF. CDR3 nucleotide sequence: TGTGCCAGCAGCCCCACTAGCGGGAACGGGGAGCTGTTTTTT. The V call is TRBV2, the J call TRBJ2-2; TRBD2 matches 10 bases. The CDR3 consists of 14 residues. Germline V gives CDR1 SNHLY, CDR2 FYNNEI. V shed 6 bases, J shed 7 bases, and the junction held 5 bases outside the gene matches.